Listed below are T cell receptor beta chains from one sample, sequenced in a study of molecular identifiers for immune sequencing clone quantification. TCRdb reanalysed the PCR reads using MiXCR and keeps one entry per CDR3 protein. The sample contains some 320,000 distinct CDR3 sequences, about a fifth of which appear only once. Sequencing used naive CD8+ T cells from blood, with Jurkat cell RNA spiked in. These receptors were taken from a human donor in good health. Some libraries in this study had Jurkat cell RNA spiked in. Both conserved end residues are part of each CDR3. Fields, in order: V gene, J gene, D gene, clone size, CDR3 DNA, CDR3 protein. A D gene is named only where the DNA matches it firmly. Rows may omit the clone size; those that give it use once, few, many or a size class.

v_call: TRBV28
j_call: TRBJ1-6
d_call: -
clone_size: many
cdr3_nt: TGTGCCAGCAGTTTCCCGGCCAGGGGTTTTTATAATTCACCCCTCCACTTT
cdr3_aa: CASSFPARGFYNSPLHF

v_call: TRBV27
j_call: TRBJ1-1
d_call: -
clone_size: -
cdr3_nt: TGTGCCAGCAGTTTAATTCCCAGACGGAATATGAACACTGAAGCTTTCTTT
cdr3_aa: CASSLIPRRNMNTEAFF

v_call: TRBV28
j_call: TRBJ2-3
d_call: -
clone_size: many
cdr3_nt: TGTGCCATATTTGTTGGAGGGGGCGCGCCCGAGAGCACAGATACGCAGTATTTT
cdr3_aa: CAIFVGGGAPESTDTQYF

v_call: TRBV10-2
j_call: TRBJ2-7
d_call: -
clone_size: many
cdr3_nt: TGCGCCAGCAGTGAGTCAAGGGCAGGGGAGCAGTACTTC
cdr3_aa: CASSESRAGEQYF

v_call: TRBV29-1
j_call: TRBJ2-2
d_call: -
clone_size: many
cdr3_nt: TGCAGCGCGACCCAAAGAAACACCGGGGAGCTGTTTTTT
cdr3_aa: CSATQRNTGELFF

v_call: TRBV4-2
j_call: TRBJ1-5
d_call: -
clone_size: many
cdr3_nt: TGTGCCAGCAGCCAAGATTCCTGGGTACCCAATCAGCCCCAGCATTTT
cdr3_aa: CASSQDSWVPNQPQHF

v_call: TRBV7-9
j_call: TRBJ2-2
d_call: -
clone_size: many
cdr3_nt: TGTGCCAGCAGCTTAACAGGGTACACCGGGGAGCTGTTTTTT
cdr3_aa: CASSLTGYTGELFF

v_call: TRBV5-1
j_call: TRBJ1-3
d_call: -
clone_size: many
cdr3_nt: TGCGCCAGCAGCTTGGCGGCGGGGGCCTCTGGAAACACCATATATTTT
cdr3_aa: CASSLAAGASGNTIYF

v_call: TRBV7-8
j_call: TRBJ2-7
d_call: TRBD1
clone_size: many
cdr3_nt: TGTGCCAGCAGCTTAGACGGGACAGCTACCTACGAGCAGTACTTC
cdr3_aa: CASSLDGTATYEQYF

v_call: TRBV6-2/TRBV6-3
j_call: TRBJ2-2
d_call: -
clone_size: -
cdr3_nt: TGTGCCAGCCCCGACCACACCGGGGAGCTGTTTTTT
cdr3_aa: CASPDHTGELFF

v_call: TRBV7-8
j_call: TRBJ2-1
d_call: -
clone_size: many
cdr3_nt: TGTGCCAGCAGCTATTCTTCCGGGCTGGGCGCCTACAATGAGCAGTTCTTC
cdr3_aa: CASSYSSGLGAYNEQFF

v_call: TRBV5-1
j_call: TRBJ2-5
d_call: TRBD2
clone_size: few
cdr3_nt: TGCGCCAGCAGCTACGGACTAGTAGCTGCGTCGGAGACCCAGTACTTC
cdr3_aa: CASSYGLVAASETQYF

v_call: TRBV7-8
j_call: TRBJ2-3
d_call: TRBD2
clone_size: many
cdr3_nt: TGTGCCAGCATCCCCGTGGAGAGCGGGGGGACCACAGATACGCAGTATTTT
cdr3_aa: CASIPVESGGTTDTQYF

v_call: TRBV30
j_call: TRBJ2-1
d_call: TRBD1
clone_size: -
cdr3_nt: TGTGCCTGGAGTGTAGGACAGGGCGTTGAGCAGTTCTTC
cdr3_aa: CAWSVGQGVEQFF

v_call: TRBV27
j_call: TRBJ2-7
d_call: TRBD2
clone_size: few
cdr3_nt: TGTGCCAGCAGTTCTGCCGGGACTAGCCCCGCCGGCGAGCAGTACTTC
cdr3_aa: CASSSAGTSPAGEQYF

v_call: TRBV6-5
j_call: TRBJ2-7
d_call: TRBD1
clone_size: many
cdr3_nt: TGTGCCACCAACCGCCGGGACAGGGGTTACGAGCAGTACTTC
cdr3_aa: CATNRRDRGYEQYF

v_call: TRBV5-1
j_call: TRBJ2-2
d_call: TRBD1
clone_size: many
cdr3_nt: TGCGCCAGCAGCTTTGTCCAGGGGGTCACCGGGGAGCTGTTTTTT
cdr3_aa: CASSFVQGVTGELFF

v_call: TRBV18
j_call: TRBJ1-5
d_call: -
clone_size: -
cdr3_nt: TGTGCCAGCTCACCTATGGCGGGGGGCGCGGGCGGTGATCAGCCCCAGCATTTT
cdr3_aa: CASSPMAGGAGGDQPQHF

v_call: TRBV5-4
j_call: TRBJ2-7
d_call: TRBD2
clone_size: many
cdr3_nt: TGTGCCAGCAGCACCGGACTAGCGGGGGACGAGCAGTACTTC
cdr3_aa: CASSTGLAGDEQYF

v_call: TRBV12-3/TRBV12-4
j_call: TRBJ2-3
d_call: TRBD2
clone_size: many
cdr3_nt: TGTGCCAGCAGTTTGTCTAGCGGGCTTAGCACAGATACGCAGTATTTT
cdr3_aa: CASSLSSGLSTDTQYF

v_call: TRBV3-1
j_call: TRBJ1-6
d_call: -
clone_size: -
cdr3_nt: TGTGCCAGCAGCCAGACGGGAGAGAGCTCCTATAATCCACCCCTCCACTTT
cdr3_aa: CASSQTGESSYNPPLHF

v_call: TRBV5-6
j_call: TRBJ2-7
d_call: -
clone_size: -
cdr3_nt: TGTGCCAGCAGCGCGGCAGGGGACGGGCTCTACGAGCAGTACTTC
cdr3_aa: CASSAAGDGLYEQYF

v_call: TRBV14
j_call: TRBJ2-7
d_call: TRBD2
clone_size: many
cdr3_nt: TGTGCCAGCAGCCAAGATCTTTGGGAGGGCGTCGACGAGCAGTACTTC
cdr3_aa: CASSQDLWEGVDEQYF

v_call: TRBV12-3/TRBV12-4
j_call: TRBJ2-7
d_call: TRBD2
clone_size: -
cdr3_nt: TGTGCCAGCAGATATACTAGCGGGGGGGTCTACGAGCAGTACTTC
cdr3_aa: CASRYTSGGVYEQYF

v_call: TRBV20-1
j_call: TRBJ2-4
d_call: TRBD2
clone_size: -
cdr3_nt: TGCAGTGCTAGAGGACGGACCCTAGCGGGAGTCTTTAAGAACATTCAGTACTTC
cdr3_aa: CSARGRTLAGVFKNIQYF

v_call: TRBV12-3/TRBV12-4
j_call: TRBJ1-1
d_call: -
clone_size: -
cdr3_nt: TGTGCCAGCTCAGAGGGTTCGAGCACTGAAGCTTTCTTT
cdr3_aa: CASSEGSSTEAFF

v_call: TRBV27
j_call: TRBJ2-7
d_call: TRBD2
clone_size: many
cdr3_nt: TGTGCCAGCAGTTTCTCACTAGCGGGAGCCTACGAGCAGTACTTC
cdr3_aa: CASSFSLAGAYEQYF

v_call: TRBV23-1
j_call: TRBJ1-5
d_call: -
clone_size: -
cdr3_nt: TGCGCCAGCAGTCGATTTGGAGAGCGGAGGGTAGCGTGGAGCAATCAGCCCCAGCATTTT
cdr3_aa: CASSRFGERRVAWSNQPQHF

v_call: TRBV20-1
j_call: TRBJ2-1
d_call: -
clone_size: many
cdr3_nt: TGCAGTGCTAGATCACCGCGTGGGGAGCAGTTCTTC
cdr3_aa: CSARSPRGEQFF

v_call: TRBV9
j_call: TRBJ1-1
d_call: -
clone_size: many
cdr3_nt: TGTGCCAGCGGGCTACGCAACACTGAAGCTTTCTTT
cdr3_aa: CASGLRNTEAFF

v_call: TRBV5-6
j_call: TRBJ1-1
d_call: TRBD1
clone_size: many
cdr3_nt: TGTGCCAGCAGCTCTCACTCGACAGGGGCTAGAGCTTTCTTT
cdr3_aa: CASSSHSTGARAFF

v_call: TRBV7-9
j_call: TRBJ1-1
d_call: TRBD1
clone_size: many
cdr3_nt: TGTGCCAGCAGCTCAGGGACAGTTGAAGCTTTCTTT
cdr3_aa: CASSSGTVEAFF

v_call: TRBV4-2
j_call: TRBJ2-3
d_call: -
clone_size: -
cdr3_nt: TGTGCCAGCAGCCAAGAGCAAGGACTCTACACAGATACGCAGTATTTT
cdr3_aa: CASSQEQGLYTDTQYF

v_call: TRBV21-1
j_call: TRBJ1-1
d_call: -
clone_size: many
cdr3_nt: TGTGCCAGCAGCAAAGACGGCCTCGTCAGGGAGGGATGCATCACTGAAGCTTTCTTT
cdr3_aa: CASSKDGLVREGCITEAFF

v_call: TRBV7-9
j_call: TRBJ2-3
d_call: TRBD2
clone_size: many
cdr3_nt: TGTGCCAGCAGCTTTCAGAGACTAGCGGGCATCACAGATACGCAGTATTTT
cdr3_aa: CASSFQRLAGITDTQYF

v_call: TRBV4-3
j_call: TRBJ1-3
d_call: TRBD1
clone_size: many
cdr3_nt: TGCGCCAGCAGCCAATACAGGGGGAAAGGAAACACCATATATTTT
cdr3_aa: CASSQYRGKGNTIYF

v_call: TRBV28
j_call: TRBJ2-6
d_call: -
clone_size: many
cdr3_nt: TGTGCCAGCAGTTTTCGGGGTCTGGGGGCCAACGTCCTGACTTTC
cdr3_aa: CASSFRGLGANVLTF

v_call: TRBV24-1
j_call: TRBJ1-1
d_call: -
clone_size: many
cdr3_nt: TGTGCCACCAGTGCCGGGGGTAACACTGAAGCTTTCTTT
cdr3_aa: CATSAGGNTEAFF

v_call: TRBV27
j_call: TRBJ1-1
d_call: -
clone_size: few
cdr3_nt: TGTGCCAGCAGTTTAATGAGCTACACTGAAGCTTTCTTT
cdr3_aa: CASSLMSYTEAFF

v_call: TRBV6-5
j_call: TRBJ2-5
d_call: TRBD2
clone_size: many
cdr3_nt: TGTGCCAGCAGTTCTTTAGCGGGGAGCCAAGAGACCCAGTACTTC
cdr3_aa: CASSSLAGSQETQYF

v_call: TRBV29-1
j_call: TRBJ2-3
d_call: -
clone_size: many
cdr3_nt: TGCAGTTGCGCCGGAGGGGGCGGCACAGATACGCAGTATTTT
cdr3_aa: CSCAGGGGTDTQYF

v_call: TRBV9
j_call: TRBJ2-1
d_call: -
clone_size: many
cdr3_nt: TGTGCCAGCAGCGTAACTACCGGGACCCCCTATGAGCAGTTCTTC
cdr3_aa: CASSVTTGTPYEQFF

v_call: TRBV11-2
j_call: TRBJ2-1
d_call: -
clone_size: -
cdr3_nt: TGTGCCAGCAGCTTAGATCATAGGGCAGAGCCCTACAATGAGCAGTTCTTC
cdr3_aa: CASSLDHRAEPYNEQFF

v_call: TRBV6-5
j_call: TRBJ2-1
d_call: -
clone_size: many
cdr3_nt: TGTGCCAGCAAGCCCAGCACCTCCTACAATGAGCAGTTCTTC
cdr3_aa: CASKPSTSYNEQFF

v_call: TRBV7-6
j_call: TRBJ2-2
d_call: -
clone_size: -
cdr3_nt: TGTGCCAGCAGCTCCCCCACCGCAGGGAACACCGGGGAGCTGTTTTTT
cdr3_aa: CASSSPTAGNTGELFF

v_call: TRBV20-1
j_call: TRBJ2-5
d_call: -
clone_size: many
cdr3_nt: TGCAGTGCTAGAGACGGGGAGACCCAGTACTTC
cdr3_aa: CSARDGETQYF

v_call: TRBV14
j_call: TRBJ2-1
d_call: -
clone_size: -
cdr3_nt: TGTGCCAGCAGCCAGTGGGAGCCTTACAATGAGCAGTTCTTC
cdr3_aa: CASSQWEPYNEQFF

v_call: TRBV4-2
j_call: TRBJ2-7
d_call: TRBD2
clone_size: many
cdr3_nt: TGTGCCAGCAGCCAGGATAGCGGGCCTCAGTACTTC
cdr3_aa: CASSQDSGPQYF

v_call: TRBV29-1
j_call: TRBJ2-1
d_call: TRBD2
clone_size: many
cdr3_nt: TGCAGCAAGCGCGAGCGGGAGGGATACAATGAGCAGTTCTTC
cdr3_aa: CSKREREGYNEQFF

v_call: TRBV29-1
j_call: TRBJ2-3
d_call: -
clone_size: -
cdr3_nt: TGCAGCGTCCCCCCTGAGGGGACAAACACAGATACGCAGTATTTT
cdr3_aa: CSVPPEGTNTDTQYF

v_call: TRBV7-6
j_call: TRBJ1-6
d_call: -
clone_size: many
cdr3_nt: TGTGCCAGCAGCGAATCTCAGGGGAACCAGTATAATTCACCCCTCCACTTT
cdr3_aa: CASSESQGNQYNSPLHF

v_call: TRBV5-4
j_call: TRBJ2-7
d_call: TRBD2
clone_size: -
cdr3_nt: TGTGCCAGCAGCTTGTATGGCGGGAGGGGCGAGCAGTACTTC
cdr3_aa: CASSLYGGRGEQYF

v_call: TRBV5-1
j_call: TRBJ2-5
d_call: -
clone_size: many
cdr3_nt: TGCGCCAGCAGCTCCGACCAGGGGACCCAAGAGACCCAGTACTTC
cdr3_aa: CASSSDQGTQETQYF

v_call: TRBV3-1
j_call: TRBJ2-5
d_call: -
clone_size: -
cdr3_nt: TGTGCCAGCAGCCAACTGGCCGAGGAGGAGACCCAGTACTTC
cdr3_aa: CASSQLAEEETQYF